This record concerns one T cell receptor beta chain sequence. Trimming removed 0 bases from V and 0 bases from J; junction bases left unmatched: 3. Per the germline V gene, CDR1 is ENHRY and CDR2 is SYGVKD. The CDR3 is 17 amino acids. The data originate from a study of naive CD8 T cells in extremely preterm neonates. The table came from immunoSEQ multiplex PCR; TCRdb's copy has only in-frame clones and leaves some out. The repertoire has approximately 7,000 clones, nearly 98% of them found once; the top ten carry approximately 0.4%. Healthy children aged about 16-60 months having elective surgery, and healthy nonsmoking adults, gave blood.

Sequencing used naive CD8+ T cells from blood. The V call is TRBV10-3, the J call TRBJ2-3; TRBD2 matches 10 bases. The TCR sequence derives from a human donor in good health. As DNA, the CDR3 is TGTGCCATCAGTGAGTCGCCTAGCGGGGGAAGCACAGATACGCAGTATTTT. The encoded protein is CAISESPSGGSTDTQYF.